This T cell receptor (beta chain) is drawn from a study of Graves' ophthalmopathy and Graves' hyperthyroidism. The CDR3 has 15 residues. The V gene's germline CDR1 is MDHEN and CDR2 SYDVKM. V was trimmed by 5 bases and J by 8 bases, leaving 21 bases between them. Using RNA transcripts, the TCR beta CDR3 regions were amplified. After a first-round RT-PCR with HTBI primers, a second-round multiplex PCR was run. TCRdb reanalysed the multiplex PCR reads using MiXCR and keeps one entry per CDR3 protein. The sample records some 150,000 distinct CDR3 sequences, approximately 40% being singletons. Material: peripheral blood. This TCR was sampled from a man aged 25-45 years with Graves' ophthalmopathy. The gene calls are TRBV28 and TRBJ1-2; D might be TRBD1 (6 bases). The DNA for the CDR3 is TGTGCCAGCAGTAGGGGGGCAAGGACCTCGTGGGGCTACACCTTC. Encoded protein: CASSRGARTSWGYTF.